The clone carrying this T cell receptor (beta chain) was observed many times. Its antigen is currently unknown. These data belong to a study of metastatic and nonmetastatic thyroid tumors. Overall study: It was across blood and tumor or nodule tissue from malignant and benign thyroid patients that repertoires were compared.

Trimming shortened V by 3 bases and J by 3 bases, and 14 bases separated the two germline ends. Germline CDR1 DFQATT, CDR2 SNEGSKA (reference sequence). The CDR3 is 14 amino acids. Study observations and caveats: Significantly greater TCR beta diversity was reportedly found in malignant thyroid tumors than in benign nodules (in blood and tumor).

All patients were untreated before thyroid surgery. In the study's own analysis: CDR3 differences across clinicopathological groups were used to build a distant-metastasis classifier for papillary thyroid cancer. MiXCR reprocessed the PCR reads for TCRdb. The V and J calls were determined by TCRdb, not by the authors. The table includes thousands of clones, around 33% detected once. This sequence was found in a male donor with papillary thyroid cancer or a benign thyroid nodule (not recorded which). Some clones in this sample may be carry-over from other donors' samples. The V call is TRBV20-1, the J call TRBJ2-5, with unresolved D. The sequenced sample consisted of adjacent normal tissue. Written as DNA, the CDR3 is TGCAGTGCTAGTAAGGTCGGTGTAGAAGAGACCCAGTACTTC. It translates to CSASKVGVEETQYF.